This TCR beta chain was identified during a study of OX40 agonist ivuxolimab in advanced cancers. Regarding the research as a whole: The costimulatory receptor OX40 (CD134) was targeted by ivuxolimab, a fully human IgG2 agonistic monoclonal antibody. In the dose-escalation cohort, roughly 80% of patients were male, and the mean age was around 60 years, with a range of about 23 to 90. Three dose-escalation patients achieved partial responses, one with hepatocellular carcinoma and two with cutaneous melanoma. The paper describes the monotherapy dose-escalation part (N of about 55 patients) of the phase I trial of ivuxolimab. Patients were allowed to have had prior anti-PD-1, anti-PD-L1 or anti-CTLA-4 therapy, and around two fifths of the dose-escalation patients had been treated with checkpoint inhibitors. Of the approximately 50 dose-escalation patients, hepatocellular carcinoma was present in roughly 19, melanoma in approximately 15, renal cell carcinoma in 9 and head and neck cancer in 9. Intravenous ivuxolimab was administered to patients every 2 weeks at six dose levels: 0.01, 0.1, 0.3, 1.5, 3 and 10 mg/kg. Peripheral TCRbeta sequencing aimed to test whether ivuxolimab altered TCR sequence diversity and caused clonal T-cell expansion.

The trial excluded patients who had a history of autoimmune disease or were on systemic immunosuppression. Peripheral blood for TCR sequencing was collected from all dose cohorts at baseline, on cycle 4 day 1, and on cycle 7 day 1. Samples were obtained from an open-label, multicenter, first-in-human phase I dose-escalation trial of ivuxolimab. Adults with locally advanced or metastatic melanoma, renal cell carcinoma, hepatocellular carcinoma or head and neck squamous cell carcinoma were enrolled in the trial. CD4+ and CD8+ T cells were sorted separately from peripheral blood before TCR sequencing. V loses 1 base, J loses 4 bases, and the germline ends lie 17 bases apart. Its CDR3 holds 16 amino acids, cysteine through phenylalanine. CDR3 DNA is the only sequence kept; it has 48 bases, read in frame from the first base. From the germline V gene, CDR1 is SGHRS and CDR2 is YFSETQ. To sequence the TCRbeta CDR3 region, genomic DNA was isolated from the sorted cells. The immunoSEQ Assay was used to sequence the TCRbeta CDR3 regions. TCRdb took this table from immuneACCESS and kept in-frame rearrangements with V and J called. Such tables lack part of the clones; where checked against another copy, unresolved V genes explain under half of the gap, and the rest is unexplained. Counted in this sample were fewer than 70,000 clones; roughly 86% of them appeared once. The ten most abundant clones make up approximately 2.1% of the sample.

The study at large found these results: Low levels of normalized T-cell clonal expansion were also shown by some nonresponding patients. At doses from 0.1 to 3.0 mg/kg, clonal expansion was seen in both CD4+ and CD8+ blood T cells between baseline and week 6. Which antigens the clonally expanded peripheral T cells were specific for was not determined. Partial responders in the 0.1-3.0 mg/kg groups had among the lowest normalized peripheral clonal expansion, especially among CD8+ T cells. On average, CD8+ T cells showed more expanded clones than CD4+ T cells after ivuxolimab.

For this clone: Its recognized antigen is unknown. Base qualities were left out, and no much larger clone turns up one base away.

This clonotype was sampled from an adult with an advanced solid tumor such as melanoma, head and neck, liver or kidney cancer. Sequences were derived from CD4+ or CD8+ T cells sorted from blood, sampled in a trial of the OX40 agonist ivuxolimab. The sequence is built from TRBV5-1 and TRBJ1-2, with the identity of the D gene unclear. The CDR3 amino acid sequence is: CASSLTLTQAPYGYTF. The DNA sequence is given as TGCGCCAGCAGCTTGACCCTAACTCAGGCCCCCTATGGCTACACCTTC.